This passage covers 30 T cell receptor beta chains from one sample sequenced in a study of post-analysis software for immune sequencing data. Whole-study results and caveats: Controls showed lower frequencies than patients for roughly five TRBV segments, and TRBV5-6, TRBV5-1 and TRBV20-1 were among these.

Which antigens these TCRs recognize remains unknown. Sequencing libraries made from TCR beta cDNA carried unique molecular identifiers. TCRdb reprocessed the PCR reads with MiXCR, giving one entry per CDR3 protein. The sample has 820,000 or so distinct CDR3 sequences, roughly 50% seen once. Specimen: blood. The receptors originated from a girl aged 10 to 17 with multiple sclerosis.

The chain joins TRBV20-1 to TRBJ2-1; D unclear. Trimming pared 3 bases from V and 4 bases from J, leaving 25 bases between. In germline, CDR1 is DFQATT, CDR2 SNEGSKA (reference sequence). The length of the CDR3 is 18 residues. Here the CDR3 reads CSASSPDGRVQPYNEQFF. The CDR3 DNA reads TGCAGTGCTAGCTCCCCCGACGGGCGCGTACAGCCTTACAATGAGCAGTTCTTC.

This clonotype was seen a handful of times. The chain combines TRBV6-1 with TRBJ1-4, with D unresolved. Per germline, CDR1 MNHNS and CDR2 SASEGT. V lost 8 bases to trimming and J lost 0 bases, with 10 bases between them. The CDR3 length is 14 residues. The CDR3 DNA reads as TGTGCCAGCGCGGGCGGTGCAACTAATGAAAAACTGTTTTTT. This encodes CASAGGATNEKLFF.

This clonotype was observed a handful of times. The genes are TRBV12-3 or TRBV12-4 and TRBJ2-5; D call uncertain. This CDR3 is built from 15 residues. V lost 8 bases and J 0 bases, leaving 16 bases between the germline ends. DNA of the CDR3: TGTGCCAGCGGATCTGAACTCCGGTACCAAGAGACCCAGTACTTC. It yields the protein CASGSELRYQETQYF.

The rearrangement links TRBV20-1 to TRBJ2-1; D is unclear. Between the trimmed V and J ends, which lost 3 bases and 0 bases, there was a span of 27 bases. CDR3 length equals 20 residues. Germline loops: CDR1 DFQATT, CDR2 SNEGSKA (reference sequence). The CDR3 reads CSARLAQSLEYKSSYNEQFF. The CDR3 DNA reads TGCAGTGCTAGGTTGGCCCAGTCATTAGAGTATAAAAGCTCCTACAATGAGCAGTTCTTC.

This CDR3 reads CASNHRAYEQYF. The CDR3 DNA follows: TGTGCCAGCAACCATCGGGCCTACGAGCAGTACTTC. This chain joins TRBV28 and TRBJ2-7; D not certain. The V gene lost 7 bases and the J gene lost 2 bases, with 9 bases spanning the gap. The CDR3 runs 12 residues. CDR1 MDHEN and CDR2 SYDVKM come from the germline V gene.

This chain connects TRBV2 to TRBJ2-7; 7 bases map to TRBD1. V dropped 6 bases and J dropped 5; count of bases not matched to a gene: 7. CDR1 is SNHLY and CDR2 is FYNNEI in the germline V gene. The CDR3 length is 13 residues. CDR3: CASSETGNDEQYF. CDR3 nucleotides: TGTGCCAGCAGCGAGACAGGGAACGACGAGCAGTACTTC.

This chain uses TRBV20-1 with TRBJ2-4, with D unresolved. The CDR3 has 13 residues. CDR1 is DFQATT and CDR2 is SNEGSKA in the germline V gene (reference sequence). Trimming left V 5 bases short and J 2 bases short, with 10 bases between. CDR3 DNA sequence: TGCAGTGCTCCTGAATCTACCAAAAACATTCAGTACTTC. Amino acids: CSAPESTKNIQYF.

The V gene is TRBV19, the J gene TRBJ1-2; tentatively, D is TRBD1 (6 bases). V gave up 7 bases and J gave up 5 bases, with 20 bases separating them. In germline, CDR1 is LNHDA, CDR2 SQIVND (reference sequence). This CDR3 is 15 amino acids long. This CDR3 reads CASTPEVGGGYGYTF. The CDR3 nucleotides are TGTGCCAGTACCCCAGAGGTTGGGGGCGGATATGGCTACACCTTC.

The genes are TRBV4-1 and TRBJ1-2; 9 positions match TRBD1. The CDR3 consists of 16 residues. Germline CDR1 reads MGHRA; CDR2 reads YSYEKL. With V trimmed by 1 base and J by 7 bases, 10 bases remained unmatched. DNA of the CDR3: TGCGCCAGCAGCCAAGCGGTCCCGGGACAGGGTGGTGGCTACACCTTC. Protein product: CASSQAVPGQGGGYTF.

The rearrangement joins TRBV4-2 to TRBJ2-4; D not resolved. The end of the DNA fits TRBJ2-7 better, so the J call may be wrong. This CDR3 has 14 amino acids. In germline, CDR1 is LGHNA, CDR2 YNFKEQ. CDR3 region: CASSQGSGNDEQYF. The CDR3 DNA reads TGTGCCAGCAGCCAAGGATCAGGTAACGACGAGCAGTACTTC.

The chain carries TRBV7-2 and TRBJ2-7; 9 nucleotides align to TRBD1. The length of the CDR3 is 16 residues. Per germline, CDR1 SGHTA and CDR2 FQGNSA. Trimming removed 1 base from V and 2 bases from J; junction bases left unmatched: 6. The CDR3 loop is CASSLGFRDRAYEQYF. The CDR3 DNA reads TGTGCCAGCAGCTTAGGATTCCGGGACAGGGCCTACGAGCAGTACTTC.

This clonotype came up once. One junction end does not reproduce the germline sequence, and a read error may be involved. The gene calls are TRBV5-1 and TRBJ2-3; D gene unclear. CDR1 is SGHRS and CDR2 is YFSETQ in the germline V gene. The CDR3 consists of 13 residues. The DNA of the CDR3 is TGCACCAGCAGCACGCCCCAGCAAGATACGCAGTATTTT. Its translation is CTSSTPQQDTQYF. Together with reference TRBV5-1 and TRBJ2-3, the CDR3 gives the full variable domain: KAGVTQTPRYLIKTRGQQVTLSCSPISGHRSVSWYQQTPGQGLQFLFEYFSETQRNKGNFPGRFSGRQFSNSRSEMNVSTLELGDSALYLCTSSTPQQDTQYFGPGTRLTVL.

The chain combines TRBV20-1 with TRBJ2-7, with 10 nucleotides matching TRBD2. Germline V CDR1 and CDR2: DFQATT, SNEGSKA (reference sequence). The J segment lost 0 bases and the V segment lost 0 bases, leaving 8 bases of the junction unmatched. This CDR3 comprises 17 residues. CDR3 nucleotides: TGCAGTGCTAGAGATAGACTAGCGGGCTTTAGCTCCTACGAGCAGTACTTC. Translated: CSARDRLAGFSSYEQYF.

There are a few counts of this clonotype. The chain joins TRBV7-9 to TRBJ1-2; TRBD1 aligns across 7 bases. J lost 4 bases, V lost 6 bases, and 8 bases had no gene match. The length of the CDR3 is 14 residues. In germline, CDR1 is SEHNR, CDR2 FQNEAQ (reference sequence). CDR3: CASSPGWDSYGYTF. For the CDR3, the DNA is TGTGCCAGCAGTCCAGGGTGGGACAGCTATGGCTACACCTTC.

The chain combines TRBV25-1 with TRBJ2-5; D may be TRBD1 (5 bases). Between the trimmed V and J ends, which lost 2 bases and 1 base, there was a span of 8 bases. The CDR3 spans 14 residues. In germline, CDR1 is MGHDK, CDR2 SYGVNS. CDR3 amino acids: CASSESRVQETQYF. The CDR3 DNA follows: TGTGCCAGCAGTGAAAGCAGGGTCCAAGAGACCCAGTACTTC.

The chain carries TRBV12-3 or TRBV12-4 and TRBJ1-2, with 9 nucleotides matching TRBD1. This CDR3 comprises 13 residues. With 6 bases clipped from V and 6 bases from J, the junction kept 5 bases outside the gene matches. The CDR3 here is CASRFRDRDGYTF. The CDR3 DNA reads TGTGCCAGCAGGTTCCGGGACAGGGATGGCTACACCTTC.

Comment on this clonotype: Mismatch with germline at one junction end may stem from a read error. The chain is built from TRBV14 and TRBJ2-5; tentatively, D is TRBD2 (6 bases). CDR1 and CDR2 from the germline V gene are SGHDN and FVKESK. The CDR3 spans 13 residues. The CDR3 here is CVSSWRGRETQYF. Here the CDR3 DNA reads TGTGTCAGCAGCTGGAGGGGACGAGAGACCCAGTACTTC.

This chain joins TRBV7-9 and TRBJ2-1, with TRBD2 as a possible D gene (6 bases). The V end lost 5 bases, the J end lost 3 bases, and 14 bases lay between the germline ends. CDR1 is SEHNR, CDR2 FQNEAQ, per germline (reference sequence). The CDR3 is 15 amino acids. CDR3 DNA sequence: TGTGCCAGCAGCCCCCCCGTCGGGGGCTACAATGAGCAGTTCTTC. Protein product: CASSPPVGGYNEQFF.

The rearrangement uses TRBV5-1 and TRBJ2-1; 10 positions match TRBD2. Trimming at V came to 4 bases and at J to 7 bases, leaving 8 bases not matched to a gene. The germline V gene encodes CDR1 SGHRS and CDR2 YFSETQ. This CDR3 is 15 amino acids long. The CDR3 sequence: CASSMEAAGGNEQFF. The CDR3, as DNA: TGCGCCAGCAGCATGGAGGCAGCGGGAGGGAATGAGCAGTTCTTC.

V gene TRBV10-3 combines with J gene TRBJ2-1; 7 bases are a match to TRBD2. This CDR3 spans 13 amino acids. The ends lost 6 bases at V and 7 bases at J; junction bases unmatched: 6. Per the germline V gene, CDR1 is ENHRY and CDR2 is SYGVKD. In DNA, the CDR3 is TGTGCCATCAGCGCTACTAGCGTAAATGAGCAGTTCTTC. Encoded protein: CAISATSVNEQFF.

This clonotype has just a few counts. The chain is built from TRBV6-6 and TRBJ1-2; D call uncertain. The CDR3 has 14 amino acids. Germline V lookup: CDR1 MNHNY, CDR2 SVGAGI (reference sequence). V lost 6 bases and J lost 8, with 19 bases in between. The CDR3 DNA sequence: TGTGCCAGCAGCCCGATCGGACCGGCCATGGGCTACACCTTC. Protein product: CASSPIGPAMGYTF.

In this sample, this clonotype turned up a few times. The V call is TRBV7-2, the J call TRBJ2-7, with D tentatively TRBD2 (5 bases). The J call may be incorrect, as the DNA end agrees better with TRBJ2-5. The CDR3 is 15 amino acids. Looked up from germline, CDR1 is SGHTA and CDR2 is FQGNSA. In DNA form, the CDR3 reads TGTGCCAGCAGCTTAGAGCCTAGCCCTAGGAGGACCCAGTACTTC. Translated: CASSLEPSPRRTQYF.

This rearrangement joins TRBV24-1 to TRBJ1-2, with TRBD1 as a possible D gene (5 bases). This CDR3 is 13 amino acids long. Per the germline V gene, CDR1 is KGHDR and CDR2 is SFDVKD. The V end lost 7 bases, the J end lost 5 bases, and 13 bases lay between the germline ends. CDR3 sequence reads: CATSPGRGYGYTF. In DNA, the CDR3 is TGTGCCACCAGCCCGGGACGAGGATATGGCTACACCTTC.

This clonotype showed up just a few times. The gene calls are TRBV12-3 or TRBV12-4 and TRBJ1-2; D not resolved. V lost 5 bases and J lost 6, with 19 bases in between. The CDR3 contains 15 residues. The CDR3 DNA is TGTGCCAGCAGTGCGGTAGTACGGGTTAGCCATGGCTACACCTTC. As protein: CASSAVVRVSHGYTF.

This clonotype was detected a few times. The chain links TRBV12-3 or TRBV12-4 to TRBJ1-2, with 11 bases identical to TRBD1. After removal of 6 bases from V and 6 bases from J, the junction contained 6 bases not matched to a gene. This CDR3 has 14 amino acids. The CDR3 DNA is TGTGCCAGCAGACGGGACAGGGGGGTAGATGGCTACACCTTC. It yields the protein CASRRDRGVDGYTF.

The chain combines TRBV6-2 or TRBV6-3 with TRBJ2-7; D remains ambiguous. Germline-derived CDR1 and CDR2 are MNHEY and SVGEGT. The CDR3 is made up of 11 amino acids. Trimming took 7 bases from V and 1 from J, leaving 5 bases between them. The CDR3 DNA is TGTGCCAGCACTTATTCCTACGAGCAGTACTTC. Protein product: CASTYSYEQYF.

The rearrangement joins TRBV6-5 to TRBJ2-5; 7 positions agree with TRBD1. CDR1 is MNHEY and CDR2 is SVGAGI in the germline V gene. Trimming cost V 6 bases and J 5 bases; bases outside gene matches: 12. The CDR3 runs to 15 residues. CDR3 DNA sequence: TGTGCCAGCAGCCGGGGACAGCTCCGTCGGGAGACCCAGTACTTC. This translates into CASSRGQLRRETQYF.

This chain uses TRBV20-1 with TRBJ1-2, with D possibly matching TRBD1 (6 bases). Germline assignment: CDR1 DFQATT and CDR2 SNEGSKA (reference sequence). There are 12 residues in the CDR3. Trimming stripped 4 bases from V and 4 bases from J, with 10 bases between. CDR3 DNA sequence: TGCAGTGCTATGGGGGGCGGCTATGGCTACACCTTC. It yields the protein CSAMGGGYGYTF.

The CDR3 DNA is TGCAGTGCTCCCCGACAGCGGTCCTACACAGATACGCAGTATTTT. Amino acid sequence: CSAPRQRSYTDTQYF. This sequence joins TRBV20-1 and TRBJ2-3; D might be TRBD1 or TRBD2, each matching 5 bases. The V gene's germline CDR1 is DFQATT and CDR2 SNEGSKA (reference sequence). V was pared by 5 bases and J by 2 bases, with 17 bases between. The CDR3 totals 15 residues.

The chain joins TRBV21-1 to TRBJ2-1. TRBV21-1 is listed as a pseudogene. The CDR3 totals 12 residues. CDR3 sequence: CARVGSYNEQFF. The CDR3 nucleotides are TGTGCCCGGGTGGGCTCCTACAATGAGCAGTTCTTC.